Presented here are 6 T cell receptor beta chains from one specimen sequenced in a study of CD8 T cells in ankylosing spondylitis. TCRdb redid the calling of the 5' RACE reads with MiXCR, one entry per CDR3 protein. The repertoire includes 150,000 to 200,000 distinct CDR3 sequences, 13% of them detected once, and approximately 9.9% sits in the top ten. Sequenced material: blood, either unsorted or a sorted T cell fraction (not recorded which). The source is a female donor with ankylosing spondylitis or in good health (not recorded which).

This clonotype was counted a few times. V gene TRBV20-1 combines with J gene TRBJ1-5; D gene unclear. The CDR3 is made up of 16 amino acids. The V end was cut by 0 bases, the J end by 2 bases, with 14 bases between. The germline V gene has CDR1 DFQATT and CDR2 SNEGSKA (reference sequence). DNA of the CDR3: TGCAGTGCTAGAGATCTCGACCGGGCGGGCAATCAGCCCCAGCATTTT. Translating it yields CSARDLDRAGNQPQHF.

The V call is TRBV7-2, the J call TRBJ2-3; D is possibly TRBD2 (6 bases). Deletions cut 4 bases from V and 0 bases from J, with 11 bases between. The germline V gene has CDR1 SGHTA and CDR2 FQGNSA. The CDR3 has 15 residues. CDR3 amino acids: CASSYSGPSTDTQYF. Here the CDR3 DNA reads TGTGCCAGCAGCTATAGCGGACCTAGCACAGATACGCAGTATTTT.

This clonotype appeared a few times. The CDR3 sequence: CAWSLPTGTNTEAFF. In DNA form, the CDR3 reads TGTGCCTGGAGTCTTCCGACAGGGACGAACACTGAAGCTTTCTTT. V usage is TRBV30 and J usage is TRBJ1-1, with 7 bases identical to TRBD1. The V gene's germline CDR1 is GTSNPN and CDR2 SVGIG (reference sequence). Losses at the gene ends were 2 bases for V and 1 base for J; bases not matched to a gene: 7. The CDR3 sequence is 15 residues long.

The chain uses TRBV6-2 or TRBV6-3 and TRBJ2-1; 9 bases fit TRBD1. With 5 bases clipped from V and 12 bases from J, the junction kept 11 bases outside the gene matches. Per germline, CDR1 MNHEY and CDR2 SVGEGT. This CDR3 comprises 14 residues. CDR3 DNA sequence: TGTGCCAGCAGTAAACTGGGACAGGGTAGTGTGCAGTTCTTC. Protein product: CASSKLGQGSVQFF.

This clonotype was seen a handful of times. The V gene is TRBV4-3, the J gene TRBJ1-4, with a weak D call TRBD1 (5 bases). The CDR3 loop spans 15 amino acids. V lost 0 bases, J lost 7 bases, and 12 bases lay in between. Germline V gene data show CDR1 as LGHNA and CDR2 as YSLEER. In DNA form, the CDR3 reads TGCGCCAGCAGCCAAGATTTGGGGGGTGGTGAAAAACTGTTTTTT. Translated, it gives CASSQDLGGGEKLFF.

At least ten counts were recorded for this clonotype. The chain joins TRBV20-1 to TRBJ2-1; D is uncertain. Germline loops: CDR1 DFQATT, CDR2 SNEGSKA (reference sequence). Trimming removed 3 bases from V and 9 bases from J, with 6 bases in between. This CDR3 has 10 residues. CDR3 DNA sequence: TGCAGTGCTAGCAAGACTGAGCAGTTCTTC. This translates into CSASKTEQFF.